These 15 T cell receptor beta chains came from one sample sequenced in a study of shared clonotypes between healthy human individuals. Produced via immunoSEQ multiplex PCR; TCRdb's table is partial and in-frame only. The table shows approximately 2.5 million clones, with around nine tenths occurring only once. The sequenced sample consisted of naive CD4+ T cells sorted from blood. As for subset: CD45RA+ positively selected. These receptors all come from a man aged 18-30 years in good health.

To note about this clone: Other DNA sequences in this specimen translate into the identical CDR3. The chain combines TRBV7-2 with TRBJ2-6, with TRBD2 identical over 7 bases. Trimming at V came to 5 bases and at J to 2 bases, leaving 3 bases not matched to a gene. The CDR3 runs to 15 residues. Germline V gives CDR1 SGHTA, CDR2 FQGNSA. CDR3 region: CASSPGGTGANVLTF. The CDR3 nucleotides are TGTGCCAGCAGCCCCGGGGGGACTGGGGCCAACGTCCTGACTTTC. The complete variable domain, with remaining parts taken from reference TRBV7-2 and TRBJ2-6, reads GAGVSQSPSNKVTEKGKDVELRCDPISGHTALYWYRQSLGQGLEFLIYFQGNSAPDKSGLPSDRFSAERTGGSVSTLTIQRTQQEDSAVYLCASSPGGTGANVLTFGAGSRLTVL.

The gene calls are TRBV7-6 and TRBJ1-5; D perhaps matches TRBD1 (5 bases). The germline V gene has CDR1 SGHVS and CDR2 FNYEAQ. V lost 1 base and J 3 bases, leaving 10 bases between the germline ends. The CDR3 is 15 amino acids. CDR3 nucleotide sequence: TGTGCCAGCAGCTTAGGGCAGGGATACAATCAGCCCCAGCATTTT. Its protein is CASSLGQGYNQPQHF.

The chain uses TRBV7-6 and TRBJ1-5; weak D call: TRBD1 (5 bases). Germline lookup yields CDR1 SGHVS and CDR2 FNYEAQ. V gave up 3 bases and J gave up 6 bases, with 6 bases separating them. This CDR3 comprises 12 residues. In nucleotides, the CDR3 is TGTGCCAGCAGCTTCCAGGGTCAGCCCCAGCATTTT. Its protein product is CASSFQGQPQHF. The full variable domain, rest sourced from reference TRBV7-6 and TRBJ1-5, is GAGVSQSPRYKVTKRGQDVALRCDPISGHVSLYWYRQALGQGPEFLTYFNYEAQQDKSGLPNDRFSAERPEGSISTLTIQRTEQRDSAMYRCASSFQGQPQHFGDGTRLSIL.

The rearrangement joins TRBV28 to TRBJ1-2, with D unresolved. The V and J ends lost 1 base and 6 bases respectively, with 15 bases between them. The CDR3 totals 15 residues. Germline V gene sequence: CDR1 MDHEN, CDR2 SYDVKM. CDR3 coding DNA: TGTGCCAGCAGTTTATCCCCAGGTGACATCAATGGCTACACCTTC. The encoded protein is CASSLSPGDINGYTF.

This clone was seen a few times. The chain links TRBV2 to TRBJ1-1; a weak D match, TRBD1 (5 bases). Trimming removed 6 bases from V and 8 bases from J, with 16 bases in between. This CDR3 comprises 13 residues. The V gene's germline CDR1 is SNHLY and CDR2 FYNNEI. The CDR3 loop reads CASRRDGIREAFF. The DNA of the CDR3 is TGTGCCAGCAGGAGGGACGGGATAAGAGAAGCTTTCTTT.

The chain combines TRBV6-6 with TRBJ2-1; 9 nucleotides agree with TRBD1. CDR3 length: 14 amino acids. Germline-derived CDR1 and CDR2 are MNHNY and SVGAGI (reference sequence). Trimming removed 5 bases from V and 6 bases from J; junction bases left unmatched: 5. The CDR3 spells CASSVDRGRNEQFF. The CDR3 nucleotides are TGTGCCAGCAGTGTGGACAGGGGTCGCAATGAGCAGTTCTTC.

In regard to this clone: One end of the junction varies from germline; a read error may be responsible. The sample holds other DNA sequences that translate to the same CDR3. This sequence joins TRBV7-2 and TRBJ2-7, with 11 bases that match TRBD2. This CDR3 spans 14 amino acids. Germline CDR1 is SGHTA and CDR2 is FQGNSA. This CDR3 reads CASRLAGGNYEQYF. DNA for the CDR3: TGTGCCAGCAGGTTAGCGGGAGGGAACTACGAGCAGTACTTC.

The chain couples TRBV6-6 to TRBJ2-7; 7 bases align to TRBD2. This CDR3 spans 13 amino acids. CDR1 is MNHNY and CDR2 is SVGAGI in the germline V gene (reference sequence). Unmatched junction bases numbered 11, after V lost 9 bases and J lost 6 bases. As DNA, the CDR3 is TGTGCCAGTTCCGAGAGGACTAGAGTCGAGCAGTACTTC. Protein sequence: CASSERTRVEQYF.

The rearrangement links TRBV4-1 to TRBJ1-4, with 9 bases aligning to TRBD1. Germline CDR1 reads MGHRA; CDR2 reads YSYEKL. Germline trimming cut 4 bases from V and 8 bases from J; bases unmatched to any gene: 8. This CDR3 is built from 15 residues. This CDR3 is CASSRGQGGNEKLFF. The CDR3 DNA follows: TGCGCCAGCAGCCGGGGACAGGGAGGCAACGAAAAACTGTTTTTT.

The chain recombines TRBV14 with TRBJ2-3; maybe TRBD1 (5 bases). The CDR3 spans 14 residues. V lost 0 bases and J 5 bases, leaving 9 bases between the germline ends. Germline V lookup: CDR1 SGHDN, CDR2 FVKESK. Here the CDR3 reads CASSQDLRGDTQYF. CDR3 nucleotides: TGTGCCAGCAGCCAAGATCTTAGGGGAGATACGCAGTATTTT.

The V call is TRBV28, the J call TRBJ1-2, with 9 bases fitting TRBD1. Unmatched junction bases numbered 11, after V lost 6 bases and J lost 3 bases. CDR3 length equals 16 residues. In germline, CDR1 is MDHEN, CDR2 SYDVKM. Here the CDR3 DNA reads TGTGCCAGCAGAATACCCACAGGGGGCGCGCACTATGGCTACACCTTC. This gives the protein CASRIPTGGAHYGYTF.

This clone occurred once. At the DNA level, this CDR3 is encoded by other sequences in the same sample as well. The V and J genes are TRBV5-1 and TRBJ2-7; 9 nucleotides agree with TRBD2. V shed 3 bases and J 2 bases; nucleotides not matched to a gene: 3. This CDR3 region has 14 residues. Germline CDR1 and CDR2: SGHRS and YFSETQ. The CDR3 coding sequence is TGCGCCAGCAGCTCGACTAGCGGTGCCTACGAGCAGTACTTC. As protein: CASSSTSGAYEQYF.

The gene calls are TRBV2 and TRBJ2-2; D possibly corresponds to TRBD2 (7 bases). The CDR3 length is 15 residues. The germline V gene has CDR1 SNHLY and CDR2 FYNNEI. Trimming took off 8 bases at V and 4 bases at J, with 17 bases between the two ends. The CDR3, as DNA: TGTGCCAGCTCTATTGAGGGGGGGTCCACCGGGGAGCTGTTTTTT. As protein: CASSIEGGSTGELFF.

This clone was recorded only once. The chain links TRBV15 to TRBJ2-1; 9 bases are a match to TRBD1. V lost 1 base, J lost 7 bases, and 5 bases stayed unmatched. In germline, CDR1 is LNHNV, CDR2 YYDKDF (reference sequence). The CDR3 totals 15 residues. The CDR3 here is CATSRVTGGKNEQFF. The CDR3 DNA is TGTGCCACCAGCAGAGTGACAGGGGGTAAGAATGAGCAGTTCTTC.

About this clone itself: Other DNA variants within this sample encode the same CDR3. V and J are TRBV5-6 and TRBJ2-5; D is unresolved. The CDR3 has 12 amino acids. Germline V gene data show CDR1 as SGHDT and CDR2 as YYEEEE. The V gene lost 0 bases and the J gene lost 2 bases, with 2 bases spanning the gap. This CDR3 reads CASSLGQETQYF. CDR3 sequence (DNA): TGTGCCAGCAGCTTGGGACAAGAGACCCAGTACTTC.